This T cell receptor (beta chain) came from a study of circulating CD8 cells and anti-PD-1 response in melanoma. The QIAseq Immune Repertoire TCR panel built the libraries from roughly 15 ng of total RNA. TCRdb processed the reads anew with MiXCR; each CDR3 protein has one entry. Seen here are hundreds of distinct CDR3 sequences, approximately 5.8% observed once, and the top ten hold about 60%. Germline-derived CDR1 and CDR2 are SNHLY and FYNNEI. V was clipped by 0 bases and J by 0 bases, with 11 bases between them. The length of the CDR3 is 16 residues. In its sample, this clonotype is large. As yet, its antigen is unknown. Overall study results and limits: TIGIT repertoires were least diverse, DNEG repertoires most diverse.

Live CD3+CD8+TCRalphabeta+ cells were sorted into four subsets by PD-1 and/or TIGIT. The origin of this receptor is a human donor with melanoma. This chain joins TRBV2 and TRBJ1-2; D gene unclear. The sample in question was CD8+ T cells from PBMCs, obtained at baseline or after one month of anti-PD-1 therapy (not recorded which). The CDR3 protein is CASSEAWKIANYGYTF. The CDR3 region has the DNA TGTGCCAGCAGTGAAGCGTGGAAGATAGCTAACTATGGCTACACCTTC.